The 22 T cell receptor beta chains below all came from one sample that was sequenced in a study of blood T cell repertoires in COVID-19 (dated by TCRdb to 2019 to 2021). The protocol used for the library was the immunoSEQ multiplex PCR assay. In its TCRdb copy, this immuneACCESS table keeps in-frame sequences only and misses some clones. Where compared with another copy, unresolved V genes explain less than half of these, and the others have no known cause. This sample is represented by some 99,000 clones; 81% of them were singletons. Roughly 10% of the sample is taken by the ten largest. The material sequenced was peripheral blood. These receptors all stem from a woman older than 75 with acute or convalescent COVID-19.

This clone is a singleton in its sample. CDR3 loop: CASSTQTGLNTEAFF. The CDR3 nucleotides are TGCGCCAGCAGCACCCAGACAGGGCTGAACACTGAAGCTTTCTTT. This chain connects TRBV5-1 to TRBJ1-1; 7 bases are a match to TRBD1. The germline V gene encodes CDR1 SGHRS and CDR2 YFSETQ. This CDR3 is built from 15 residues. Germline trimming cut 4 bases from V and 0 bases from J; bases unmatched to any gene: 6.

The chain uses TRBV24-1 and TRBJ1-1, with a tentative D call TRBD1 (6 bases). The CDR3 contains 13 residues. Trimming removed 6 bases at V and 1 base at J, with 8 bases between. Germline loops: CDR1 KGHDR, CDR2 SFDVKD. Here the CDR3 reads CATSPGENTEAFF. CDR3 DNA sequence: TGTGCCACCAGTCCAGGGGAGAACACTGAAGCTTTCTTT.

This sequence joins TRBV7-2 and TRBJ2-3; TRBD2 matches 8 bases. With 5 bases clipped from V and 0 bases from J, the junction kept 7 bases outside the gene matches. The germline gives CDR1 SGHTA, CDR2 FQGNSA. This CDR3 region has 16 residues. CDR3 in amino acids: CASSPRLAGSTDTQYF. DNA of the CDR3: TGTGCCAGCAGCCCTAGGTTAGCGGGGAGCACAGATACGCAGTATTTT.

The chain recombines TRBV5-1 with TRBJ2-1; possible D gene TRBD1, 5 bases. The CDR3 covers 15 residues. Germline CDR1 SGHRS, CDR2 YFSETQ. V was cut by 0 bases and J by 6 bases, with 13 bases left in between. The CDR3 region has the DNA TGCGCCAGCAGCTTGGAGGGGTCCCCTTCCAATGAGCAGTTCTTC. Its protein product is CASSLEGSPSNEQFF.

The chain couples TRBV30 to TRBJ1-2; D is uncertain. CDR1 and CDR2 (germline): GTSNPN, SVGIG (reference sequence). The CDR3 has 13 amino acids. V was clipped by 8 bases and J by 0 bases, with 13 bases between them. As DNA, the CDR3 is TGTGCCCTCCCGAGGGAGACTAACTATGGCTACACCTTC. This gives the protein CALPRETNYGYTF.

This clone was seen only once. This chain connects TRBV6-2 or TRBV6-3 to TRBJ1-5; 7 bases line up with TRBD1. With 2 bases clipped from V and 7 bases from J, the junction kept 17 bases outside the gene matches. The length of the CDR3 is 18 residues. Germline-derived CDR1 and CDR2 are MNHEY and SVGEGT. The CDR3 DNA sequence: TGTGCCAGCAGTTACGGATCCGGCCTCAAAGGGGGCCGGCAGCCCCAGCATTTT. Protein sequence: CASSYGSGLKGGRQPQHF.

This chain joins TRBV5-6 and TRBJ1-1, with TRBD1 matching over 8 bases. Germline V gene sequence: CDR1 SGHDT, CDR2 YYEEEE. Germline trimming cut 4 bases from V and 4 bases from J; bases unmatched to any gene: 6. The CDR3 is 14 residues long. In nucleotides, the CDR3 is TGTGCCAGCAGCGGCAGGGGGCTAGCCACTGAAGCTTTCTTT. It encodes CASSGRGLATEAFF.

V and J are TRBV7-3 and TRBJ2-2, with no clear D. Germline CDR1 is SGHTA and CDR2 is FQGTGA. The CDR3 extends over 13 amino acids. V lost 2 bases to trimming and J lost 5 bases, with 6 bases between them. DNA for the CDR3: TGTGCCAGCAGCTTACAGGTTACCGGGGAGCTGTTTTTT. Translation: CASSLQVTGELFF.

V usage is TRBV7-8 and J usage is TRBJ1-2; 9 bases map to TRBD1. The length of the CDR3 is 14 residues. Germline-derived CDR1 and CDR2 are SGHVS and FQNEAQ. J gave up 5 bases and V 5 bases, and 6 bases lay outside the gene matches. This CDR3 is CASSQGQGIYGYTF. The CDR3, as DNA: TGTGCCAGCAGCCAAGGACAGGGGATTTATGGCTACACCTTC. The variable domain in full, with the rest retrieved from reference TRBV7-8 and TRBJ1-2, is GAGVSQSPRYKVAKRGQDVALRCDPISGHVSLFWYQQALGQGPEFLTYFQNEAQLDKSGLPSDRFFAERPEGSVSTLKIQRTQQEDSAVYLCASSQGQGIYGYTFGSGTRLTVV.

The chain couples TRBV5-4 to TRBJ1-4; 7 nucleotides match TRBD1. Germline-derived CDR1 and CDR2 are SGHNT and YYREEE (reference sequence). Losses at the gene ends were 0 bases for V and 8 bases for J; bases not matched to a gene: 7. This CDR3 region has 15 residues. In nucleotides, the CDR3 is TGTGCCAGCAGCTTGGACCGGTCAGGGGGGGAAAAACTGTTTTTT. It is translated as CASSLDRSGGEKLFF.

The DNA for the CDR3 is TGCGCCAGCAGCTTGGTTTCAACGAACACCGGGGAGCTGTTTTTT. It translates to CASSLVSTNTGELFF. The chain uses TRBV5-1 and TRBJ2-2; no clear D gene. CDR1 and CDR2 (germline): SGHRS, YFSETQ. The CDR3 has 15 amino acids. The germline V and J ends were trimmed by 0 bases and 0 bases, with 6 bases remaining between them.

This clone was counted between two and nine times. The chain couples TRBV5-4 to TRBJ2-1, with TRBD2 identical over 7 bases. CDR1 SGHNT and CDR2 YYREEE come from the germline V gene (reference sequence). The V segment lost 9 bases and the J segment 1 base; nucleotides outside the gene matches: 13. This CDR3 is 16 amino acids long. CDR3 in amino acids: CATLPGRGASYNEQFF. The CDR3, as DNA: TGTGCCACCCTCCCGGGGAGGGGAGCTTCCTACAATGAGCAGTTCTTC.

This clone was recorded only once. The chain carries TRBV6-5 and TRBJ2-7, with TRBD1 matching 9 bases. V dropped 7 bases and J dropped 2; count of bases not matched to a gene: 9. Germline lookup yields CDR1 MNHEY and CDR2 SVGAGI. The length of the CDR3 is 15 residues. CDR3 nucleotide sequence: TGTGCCAGCAACCCCGGGACAGGGTCTACCTACGAGCAGTACGTC. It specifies CASNPGTGSTYEQYV.

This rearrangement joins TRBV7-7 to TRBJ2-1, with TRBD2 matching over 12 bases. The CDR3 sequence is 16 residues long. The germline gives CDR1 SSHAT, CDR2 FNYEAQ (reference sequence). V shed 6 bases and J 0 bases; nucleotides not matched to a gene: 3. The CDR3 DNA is TGTGCCAGCAGTCCTAGCGGGGGGGCCTCCTACAATGAGCAGTTCTTC. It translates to CASSPSGGASYNEQFF.

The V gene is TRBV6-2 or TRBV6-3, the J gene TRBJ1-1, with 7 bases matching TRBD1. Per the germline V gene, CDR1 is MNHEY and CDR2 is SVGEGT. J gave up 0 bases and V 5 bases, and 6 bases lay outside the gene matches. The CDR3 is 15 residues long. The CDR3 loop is CASSPSRGLNTEAFF. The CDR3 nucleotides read TGTGCCAGCAGTCCGAGCAGGGGGTTGAACACTGAAGCTTTCTTT.

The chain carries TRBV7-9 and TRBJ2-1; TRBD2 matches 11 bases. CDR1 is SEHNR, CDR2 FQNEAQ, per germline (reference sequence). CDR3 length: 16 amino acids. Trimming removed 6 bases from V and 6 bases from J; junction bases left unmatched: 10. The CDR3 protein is CASSQRSLAGGNEQFF. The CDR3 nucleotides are TGTGCCAGCAGTCAACGAAGTCTAGCGGGGGGCAATGAGCAGTTCTTC.

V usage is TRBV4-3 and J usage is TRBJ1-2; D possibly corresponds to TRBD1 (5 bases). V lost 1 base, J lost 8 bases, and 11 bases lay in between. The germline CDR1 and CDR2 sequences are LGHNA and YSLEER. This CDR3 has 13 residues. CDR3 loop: CASSQGQGGGYTF. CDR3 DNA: TGCGCCAGCAGCCAAGGCCAGGGAGGAGGCTACACCTTC.

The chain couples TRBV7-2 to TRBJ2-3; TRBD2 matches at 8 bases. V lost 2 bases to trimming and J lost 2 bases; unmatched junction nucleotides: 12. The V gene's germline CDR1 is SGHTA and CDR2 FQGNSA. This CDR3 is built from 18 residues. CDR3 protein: CASSLMRGAGETTDTQYF. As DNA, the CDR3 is TGTGCCAGCAGCTTAATGCGGGGGGCGGGGGAGACCACAGATACGCAGTATTTT.

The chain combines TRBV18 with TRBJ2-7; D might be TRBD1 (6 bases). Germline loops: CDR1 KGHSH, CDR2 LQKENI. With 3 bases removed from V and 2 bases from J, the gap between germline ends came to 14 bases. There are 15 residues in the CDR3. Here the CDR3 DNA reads TGTGCCAGCTCACCGGCGGTCGAGGGGGCCTACGAGCAGTACGTC. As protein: CASSPAVEGAYEQYV.

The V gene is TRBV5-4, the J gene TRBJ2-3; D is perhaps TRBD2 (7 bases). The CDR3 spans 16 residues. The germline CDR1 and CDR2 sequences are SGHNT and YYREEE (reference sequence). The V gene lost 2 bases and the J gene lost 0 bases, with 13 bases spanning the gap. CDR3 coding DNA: TGTGCCAGCAGCTTTGGCGGGGGCCAAAGCACAGATACGCAGTATTTT. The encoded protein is CASSFGGGQSTDTQYF. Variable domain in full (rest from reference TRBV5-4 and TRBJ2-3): ETGVTQSPTHLIKTRGQQVTLRCSSQSGHNTVSWYQQALGQGPQFIFQYYREEENGRGNFPPRFSGLQFPNYSSELNVNALELDDSALYLCASSFGGGQSTDTQYFGPGTRLTVL.

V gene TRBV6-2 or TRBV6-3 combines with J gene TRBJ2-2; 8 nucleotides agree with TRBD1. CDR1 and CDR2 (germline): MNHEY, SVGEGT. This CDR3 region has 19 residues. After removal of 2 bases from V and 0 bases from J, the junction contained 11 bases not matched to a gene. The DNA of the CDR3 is TGTGCCAGCAGTTACCCCTTGTCTCGGACAGGGCCGAACACCGGGGAGCTGTTTTTT. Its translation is CASSYPLSRTGPNTGELFF.

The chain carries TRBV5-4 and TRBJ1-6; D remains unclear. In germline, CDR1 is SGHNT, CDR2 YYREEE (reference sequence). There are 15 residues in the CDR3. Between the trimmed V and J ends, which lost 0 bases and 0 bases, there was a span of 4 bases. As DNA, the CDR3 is TGTGCCAGCAGCTTGGACACCTCCTATAATTCACCCCTCCACTTT. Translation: CASSLDTSYNSPLHF.